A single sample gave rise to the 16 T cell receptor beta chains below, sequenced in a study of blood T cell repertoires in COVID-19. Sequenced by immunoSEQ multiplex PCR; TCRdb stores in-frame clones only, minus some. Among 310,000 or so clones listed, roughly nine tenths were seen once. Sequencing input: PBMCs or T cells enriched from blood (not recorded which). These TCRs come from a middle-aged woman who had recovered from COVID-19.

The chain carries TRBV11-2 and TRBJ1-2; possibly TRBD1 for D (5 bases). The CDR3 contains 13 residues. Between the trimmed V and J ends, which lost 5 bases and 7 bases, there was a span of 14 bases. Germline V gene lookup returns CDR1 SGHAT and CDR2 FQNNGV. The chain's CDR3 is CASSQPQGSGYTF. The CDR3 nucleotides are TGTGCCAGCAGCCAGCCTCAGGGTTCTGGCTACACCTTC.

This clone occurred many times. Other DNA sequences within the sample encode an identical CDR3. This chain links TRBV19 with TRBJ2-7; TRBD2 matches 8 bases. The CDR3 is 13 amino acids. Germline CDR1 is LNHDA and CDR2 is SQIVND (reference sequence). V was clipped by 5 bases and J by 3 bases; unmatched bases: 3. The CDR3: CASSGTSGYEQYF. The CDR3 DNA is TGTGCCAGTAGTGGAACTAGCGGCTACGAGCAGTACTTC.

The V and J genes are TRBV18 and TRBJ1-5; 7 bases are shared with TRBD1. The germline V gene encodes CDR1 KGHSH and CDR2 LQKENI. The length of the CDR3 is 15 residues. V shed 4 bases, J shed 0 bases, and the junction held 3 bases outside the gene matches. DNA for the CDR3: TGTGCCAGCTCACTTGGACAGGTTAGCAATCAGCCCCAGCATTTT. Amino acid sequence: CASSLGQVSNQPQHF.

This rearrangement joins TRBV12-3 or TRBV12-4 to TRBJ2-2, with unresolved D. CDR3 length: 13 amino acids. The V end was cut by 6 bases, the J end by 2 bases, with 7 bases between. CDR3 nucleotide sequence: TGTGCCAGCAGCCCACTTAACACCGGGGAGCTGTTTTTT. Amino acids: CASSPLNTGELFF.

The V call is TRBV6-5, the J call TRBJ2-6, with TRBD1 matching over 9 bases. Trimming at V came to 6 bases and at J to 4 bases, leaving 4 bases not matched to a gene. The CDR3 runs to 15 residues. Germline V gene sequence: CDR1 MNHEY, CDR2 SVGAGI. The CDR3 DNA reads TGTGCCAGCAGACAGGGGGCGGGGGGGGCCAACGTCCTGACTTTC. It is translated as CASRQGAGGANVLTF.

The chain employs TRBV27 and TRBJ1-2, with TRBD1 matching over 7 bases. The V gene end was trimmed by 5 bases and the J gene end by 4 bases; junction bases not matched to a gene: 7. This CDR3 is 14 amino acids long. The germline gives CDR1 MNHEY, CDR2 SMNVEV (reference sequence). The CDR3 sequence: CASSVQQGLYGYTF. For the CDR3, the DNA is TGTGCCAGCAGTGTCCAACAGGGGCTCTATGGCTACACCTTC.

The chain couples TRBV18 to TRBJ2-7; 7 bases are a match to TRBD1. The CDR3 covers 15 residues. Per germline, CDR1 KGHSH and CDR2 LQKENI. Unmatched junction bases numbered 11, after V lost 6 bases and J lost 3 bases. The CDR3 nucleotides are TGTGCCAGCTCGCCCTCGGGACAGACCTTCTACGAGCAGTACTTC. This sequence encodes CASSPSGQTFYEQYF.

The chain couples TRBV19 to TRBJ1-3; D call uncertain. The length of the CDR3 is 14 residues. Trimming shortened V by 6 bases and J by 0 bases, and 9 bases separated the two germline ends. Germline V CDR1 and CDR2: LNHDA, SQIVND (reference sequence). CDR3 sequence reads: CASRPFGSGNTIYF. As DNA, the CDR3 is TGTGCCAGTAGACCCTTCGGCTCTGGAAACACCATATATTTT.

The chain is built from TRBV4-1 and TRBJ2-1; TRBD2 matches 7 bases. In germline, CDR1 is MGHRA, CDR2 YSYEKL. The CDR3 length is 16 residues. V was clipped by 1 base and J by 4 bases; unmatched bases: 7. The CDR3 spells CASSQASGTLYNEQFF. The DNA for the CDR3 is TGCGCCAGCAGCCAAGCCAGCGGGACTTTGTACAATGAGCAGTTCTTC.

This chain's CDR3 is CASSLVFPVRTEAFF. CDR3 bases: TGTGCCAGCAGCTTAGTGTTCCCTGTGAGGACTGAAGCTTTCTTT. The chain has TRBV7-9 and TRBJ1-1; D uncertain. The V gene lost 1 base and the J gene lost 5 bases, with 14 bases spanning the gap. The CDR3 runs 15 residues. In germline, CDR1 is SEHNR, CDR2 FQNEAQ (reference sequence).

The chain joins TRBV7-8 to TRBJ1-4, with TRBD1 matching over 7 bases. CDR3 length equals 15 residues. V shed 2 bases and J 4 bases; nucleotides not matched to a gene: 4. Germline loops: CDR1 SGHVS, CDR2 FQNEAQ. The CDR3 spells CASSLRRQGNEKLFF. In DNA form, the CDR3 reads TGTGCCAGCAGCTTACGGAGACAGGGTAATGAAAAACTGTTTTTT.

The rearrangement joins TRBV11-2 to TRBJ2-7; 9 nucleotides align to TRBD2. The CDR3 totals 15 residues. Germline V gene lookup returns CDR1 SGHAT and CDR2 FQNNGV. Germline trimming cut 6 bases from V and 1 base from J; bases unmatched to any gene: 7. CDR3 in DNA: TGTGCCAGCAGAAAAGGGCTAGCGGGATCCTACGAGCAGTACTTC. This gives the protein CASRKGLAGSYEQYF.

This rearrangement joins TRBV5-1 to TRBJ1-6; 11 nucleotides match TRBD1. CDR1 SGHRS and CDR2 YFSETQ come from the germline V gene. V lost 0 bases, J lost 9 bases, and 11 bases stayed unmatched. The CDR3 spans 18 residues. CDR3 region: CASSLDGQGAILSSPLHF. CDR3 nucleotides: TGCGCCAGCAGCTTGGACGGACAGGGGGCTATATTATCTTCACCCCTCCACTTT. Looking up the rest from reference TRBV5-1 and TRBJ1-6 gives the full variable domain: KAGVTQTPRYLIKTRGQQVTLSCSPISGHRSVSWYQQTPGQGLQFLFEYFSETQRNKGNFPGRFSGRQFSNSRSEMNVSTLELGDSALYLCASSLDGQGAILSSPLHFGNGTRLTVT.

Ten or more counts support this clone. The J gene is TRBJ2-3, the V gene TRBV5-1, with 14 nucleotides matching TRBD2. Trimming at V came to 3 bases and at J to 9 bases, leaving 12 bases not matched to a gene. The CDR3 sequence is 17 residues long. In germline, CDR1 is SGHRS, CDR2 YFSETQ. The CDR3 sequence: CASSSQGLAGEGGTQYF. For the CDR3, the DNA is TGCGCCAGCAGCTCGCAGGGACTAGCGGGAGAGGGCGGAACGCAGTATTTT. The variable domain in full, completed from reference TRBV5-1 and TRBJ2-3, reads KAGVTQTPRYLIKTRGQQVTLSCSPISGHRSVSWYQQTPGQGLQFLFEYFSETQRNKGNFPGRFSGRQFSNSRSEMNVSTLELGDSALYLCASSSQGLAGEGGTQYFGPGTRLTVL.

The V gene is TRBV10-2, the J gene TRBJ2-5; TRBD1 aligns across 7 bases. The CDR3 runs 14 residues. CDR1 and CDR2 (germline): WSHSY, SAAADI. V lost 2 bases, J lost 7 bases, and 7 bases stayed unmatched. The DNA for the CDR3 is TGCGCCAGCAGTGAGATAGGGGGCGGTGGGACCCAGTACTTC. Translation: CASSEIGGGGTQYF.

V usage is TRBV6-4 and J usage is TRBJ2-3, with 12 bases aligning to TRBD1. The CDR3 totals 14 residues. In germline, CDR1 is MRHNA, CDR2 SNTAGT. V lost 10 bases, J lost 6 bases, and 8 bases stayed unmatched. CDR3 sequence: CATSGTGGADTQYF. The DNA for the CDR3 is TGTGCCACCTCCGGGACAGGGGGCGCGGATACGCAGTATTTT.